A selection of T cell receptor beta chains follows, all from one sample in a study of radiotherapy plus CTLA-4 blockade in lung cancer. The repertoire was sequenced with immunoSEQ multiplex PCR; TCRdb's copy has only in-frame clones and lacks some. This table has about 88,000 clones, less than 80% appearing once. Material: peripheral blood, obtained from a patient treated with radiotherapy plus ipilimumab. The source is a human donor with non-small cell lung cancer that progressed on radiotherapy plus ipilimumab. Both conserved end residues are part of each CDR3. Fields, in order: clone size, J gene, D gene, V gene, CDR3 protein, CDR3 DNA. D genes are given only for firm matches. Size is omitted from some rows. Given values are once, few, many or a class for expanded clones.

clone_size: NA; j_call: TRBJ1-2; d_call: NA; v_call: TRBV15; cdr3_aa: CATSRDPGLPGYGYTF; cdr3_nt: TGTGCCACCAGCAGAGATCCGGGCTTGCCAGGCTATGGCTACACCTTC
clone_size: NA; j_call: TRBJ1-6; d_call: NA; v_call: TRBV6-1; cdr3_aa: CASRAQGFGSPLHF; cdr3_nt: TGTGCCAGCAGAGCACAGGGTTTTGGTTCACCCCTCCACTTT
clone_size: NA; j_call: TRBJ1-2; d_call: TRBD1; v_call: TRBV28; cdr3_aa: CASSRTGGSQKSLAGTF; cdr3_nt: TGTGCCAGCAGTCGCACAGGGGGCTCCCAAAAAAGCCTGGCTGGCACCTTC
clone_size: once; j_call: TRBJ2-5; d_call: NA; v_call: TRBV28; cdr3_aa: CASSGTTGQETQYF; cdr3_nt: TGTGCCAGCTCTGGTACGACTGGGCAAGAGACCCAGTACTTC
clone_size: NA; j_call: TRBJ1-2; d_call: NA; v_call: TRBV6-5; cdr3_aa: CAAVGGFGYGYTF; cdr3_nt: TGTGCCGCCGTTGGAGGGTTCGGCTATGGCTACACCTTC
clone_size: once; j_call: TRBJ2-5; d_call: TRBD1; v_call: TRBV28; cdr3_aa: CASSLLGQRRGQWTQYF; cdr3_nt: TGTGCCAGCAGTTTATTAGGTCAGCGAAGGGGGCAGTGGACCCAGTACTTC
clone_size: NA; j_call: TRBJ1-3; d_call: NA; v_call: TRBV28; cdr3_aa: CASSLHRVGNTIYF; cdr3_nt: TGTGCCAGCAGTCTGCACAGGGTCGGAAACACCATATATTTT
clone_size: NA; j_call: TRBJ2-1; d_call: TRBD2; v_call: TRBV19; cdr3_aa: CASSIAGTSNEQFF; cdr3_nt: TGTGCCAGTAGTATAGCTGGGACTAGTAATGAGCAGTTCTTC
clone_size: NA; j_call: TRBJ2-2; d_call: NA; v_call: TRBV7-6; cdr3_aa: CASSLAERAGELFF; cdr3_nt: TGTGCCAGCAGCTTAGCGGAGAGGGCCGGGGAGCTGTTTTTT
clone_size: NA; j_call: TRBJ2-7; d_call: NA; v_call: TRBV11-1; cdr3_aa: CASSLGPNYEQYF; cdr3_nt: TGTGCCAGCAGCCTGGGACCGAACTACGAGCAGTACTTC
clone_size: NA; j_call: TRBJ2-3; d_call: TRBD2; v_call: TRBV5-4; cdr3_aa: CASSPGLAGATDTQYF; cdr3_nt: TGTGCCAGCAGCCCCGGACTAGCGGGAGCCACAGATACGCAGTATTTT
clone_size: NA; j_call: TRBJ2-1; d_call: TRBD2; v_call: TRBV29-1; cdr3_aa: CSSGTSRTYNEQFF; cdr3_nt: TGCAGCTCCGGGACTAGCCGAACCTACAATGAGCAGTTCTTC
clone_size: NA; j_call: TRBJ2-3; d_call: TRBD1; v_call: TRBV4-3; cdr3_aa: CASSLRQGGRTDTQYF; cdr3_nt: TGCGCCAGCAGCCTCCGACAGGGCGGGCGCACAGATACGCAGTATTTT
clone_size: NA; j_call: TRBJ1-4; d_call: NA; v_call: TRBV5-1; cdr3_aa: CASSLAPAGFATNEKLFF; cdr3_nt: TGCGCCAGCAGCTTGGCCCCAGCAGGGTTTGCAACTAATGAAAAACTGTTTTTT
clone_size: NA; j_call: TRBJ2-1; d_call: NA; v_call: TRBV20-1; cdr3_aa: CSARDSYEQFF; cdr3_nt: TGCAGTGCTAGGGACTCGTATGAGCAGTTCTTC
clone_size: few; j_call: TRBJ1-4; d_call: TRBD1; v_call: TRBV6-5; cdr3_aa: CASSATGEANEKLFF; cdr3_nt: TGTGCCAGCAGTGCAACAGGGGAGGCTAATGAAAAACTGTTTTTT
clone_size: NA; j_call: TRBJ2-3; d_call: NA; v_call: TRBV5-4; cdr3_aa: CASSTGGLSDTQYF; cdr3_nt: TGTGCCAGCAGTACGGGGGGCCTGTCAGATACGCAGTATTTT
clone_size: few; j_call: TRBJ2-5; d_call: NA; v_call: TRBV13; cdr3_aa: CASSLAGKETQYF; cdr3_nt: TGTGCCAGCAGCTTGGCTGGAAAAGAGACCCAGTACTTC
clone_size: once; j_call: TRBJ1-3; d_call: NA; v_call: TRBV27; cdr3_aa: CASSLSGLGGGSGNTIYF; cdr3_nt: TGTGCCAGCAGTTTATCGGGATTAGGGGGTGGCTCTGGAAACACCATATATTTT
clone_size: NA; j_call: TRBJ2-5; d_call: NA; v_call: TRBV4-2; cdr3_aa: CASSQRYQETQYF; cdr3_nt: TGTGCCAGCAGCCAGCGATACCAAGAGACCCAGTACTTC
clone_size: NA; j_call: TRBJ1-2; d_call: NA; v_call: TRBV19; cdr3_aa: CASSISSGLSPLNYGYTF; cdr3_nt: TGTGCCAGTAGTATCTCGTCCGGGCTCTCGCCCCTCAACTATGGCTACACCTTC
clone_size: few; j_call: TRBJ1-2; d_call: NA; v_call: TRBV28; cdr3_aa: CASSSAGQIVLYGYTF; cdr3_nt: TGTGCCAGCAGTTCCGCGGGACAAATTGTACTGTATGGCTACACCTTC
clone_size: NA; j_call: TRBJ2-7; d_call: NA; v_call: TRBV4-1; cdr3_aa: CASSQDGSGSGHEQYF; cdr3_nt: TGCGCCAGCAGCCAAGACGGAAGTGGGTCCGGGCACGAGCAGTACTTC
clone_size: NA; j_call: TRBJ2-7; d_call: TRBD1; v_call: TRBV27; cdr3_aa: CASRPMTGFHEQYF; cdr3_nt: TGTGCCAGCAGGCCCATGACAGGGTTCCACGAGCAGTACTTC
clone_size: NA; j_call: TRBJ2-1; d_call: NA; v_call: TRBV9; cdr3_aa: CASSVYQVPYNEQFF; cdr3_nt: TGTGCCAGCAGCGTATACCAGGTTCCCTACAATGAGCAGTTCTTC
clone_size: NA; j_call: TRBJ1-1; d_call: NA; v_call: TRBV6-5; cdr3_aa: CASSYGGYTEAFF; cdr3_nt: TGTGCCAGCAGTTACGGGGGGTACACTGAAGCTTTCTTT
clone_size: NA; j_call: TRBJ2-4; d_call: NA; v_call: TRBV6-5; cdr3_aa: CASSSRLLAKNIQYF; cdr3_nt: TGTGCCAGCAGTTCCAGACTGCTAGCCAAAAACATTCAGTACTTC
clone_size: few; j_call: TRBJ2-7; d_call: TRBD1; v_call: TRBV7-6; cdr3_aa: CASSSRTGGSYEQYF; cdr3_nt: TGTGCCAGCAGCTCAAGGACAGGGGGCTCCTACGAGCAGTACTTC
clone_size: NA; j_call: TRBJ1-1; d_call: NA; v_call: TRBV27; cdr3_aa: CASSSNGFMNTEAFF; cdr3_nt: TGTGCCAGCAGTTCGAACGGGTTCATGAACACTGAAGCTTTCTTT
clone_size: few; j_call: TRBJ2-7; d_call: TRBD1; v_call: TRBV7-2; cdr3_aa: CASSLGTGYEQYF; cdr3_nt: TGTGCCAGCAGCTTAGGGACAGGCTACGAGCAGTACTTC
clone_size: NA; j_call: TRBJ1-1; d_call: TRBD1; v_call: TRBV30; cdr3_aa: CAWSVGTGRGEEAFF; cdr3_nt: TGTGCCTGGAGTGTTGGGACAGGGAGGGGGGAAGAAGCTTTCTTT
clone_size: NA; j_call: TRBJ1-2; d_call: TRBD1; v_call: TRBV7-9; cdr3_aa: CASSLGVTGDYGYTF; cdr3_nt: TGTGCCAGCAGCTTAGGAGTGACAGGGGACTATGGCTACACCTTC
clone_size: NA; j_call: TRBJ1-2; d_call: NA; v_call: TRBV2; cdr3_aa: CASSVIHRDPNYGYTF; cdr3_nt: TGTGCCAGCAGTGTCATTCACAGAGATCCTAACTATGGCTACACCTTC
clone_size: NA; j_call: TRBJ2-5; d_call: TRBD2; v_call: TRBV9; cdr3_aa: CASSPRTSSRETQYF; cdr3_nt: TGTGCCAGCAGCCCCCGGACTAGCTCCCGGGAGACCCAGTACTTC
clone_size: NA; j_call: TRBJ1-5; d_call: TRBD1; v_call: TRBV10-1; cdr3_aa: CASSESRTGENQPQHF; cdr3_nt: TGCGCCAGCAGTGAGTCAAGGACAGGAGAGAATCAGCCCCAGCATTTT
clone_size: few; j_call: TRBJ1-2; d_call: NA; v_call: TRBV4-1; cdr3_aa: CASSQEILTRPGAYGYTF; cdr3_nt: TGCGCCAGCAGCCAAGAGATATTGACAAGGCCTGGGGCCTATGGCTACACCTTC
clone_size: NA; j_call: TRBJ2-5; d_call: TRBD2; v_call: TRBV27; cdr3_aa: CASSLYASGVEETQYF; cdr3_nt: TGTGCCAGCAGTTTATACGCTAGCGGGGTCGAAGAGACCCAGTACTTC